The 32 T cell receptor beta chains below were found in one sample sequenced in a study of T-cell reconstitution after alpha-beta-depleted transplantation in children. Preparation of the TCRbeta library was carried out with unique molecular identifiers. TCRdb used MiXCR to reprocess the PCR reads, holding one entry per CDR3 protein. The table lists about 350,000 distinct CDR3 sequences, less than 15% of them singletons. This sample comprised PBMCs, obtained from the stem cell graft. The receptor set was obtained from a human donor who donated a stem cell graft to a child with Fanconi anemia.

This clonotype was seen many times. The genes are TRBV15 and TRBJ1-2; D ambiguous. There are 15 residues in the CDR3. Germline CDR1 and CDR2: LNHNV and YYDKDF (reference sequence). Trimming removed 0 bases at V and 5 bases at J, with 13 bases between. The chain's CDR3 is CATSRDVAVWYGYTF. CDR3 bases: TGTGCCACCAGCAGAGATGTAGCCGTTTGGTATGGCTACACCTTC. Based on the CDR3 plus reference TRBV15 and TRBJ1-2, the full variable domain is DAMVIQNPRYQVTQFGKPVTLSCSQTLNHNVMYWYQQKSSQAPKLLFHYYDKDFNNEADTPDNFQSRRPNTSFCFLDIRSPGLGDTAMYLCATSRDVAVWYGYTFGSGTRLTVV.

The rearrangement links TRBV12-3 or TRBV12-4 to TRBJ1-1; a weak D match, TRBD1 (6 bases). The CDR3 has 12 amino acids. The V end was cut by 6 bases, the J end by 6 bases, with 11 bases between. The CDR3 nucleotides are TGTGCCAGCAGACTACAGGGACCTGAAGCTTTCTTT. Amino acids: CASRLQGPEAFF.

This clonotype has a count of ten or more. The chain is built from TRBV29-1 and TRBJ1-2; D remains ambiguous. Germline assignment: CDR1 SQVTM and CDR2 ANQGSEA. The CDR3 contains 13 residues. V gave up 3 bases and J gave up 6 bases, with 14 bases separating them. CDR3 loop: CSVEAFNKDGYTF. DNA of the CDR3: TGCAGCGTTGAGGCATTTAATAAAGATGGCTACACCTTC.

V usage is TRBV9 and J usage is TRBJ2-3; 7 bases match TRBD1. Germline V CDR1 and CDR2: SGDLS, YYNGEE. The J segment lost 1 base and the V segment lost 1 base, leaving 3 bases of the junction unmatched. The CDR3 is 15 residues long. The CDR3 DNA sequence: TGTGCCAGCAGCGTAACAGGGACAGGCACAGATACGCAGTATTTT. Amino acids: CASSVTGTGTDTQYF.

The V and J genes are TRBV10-3 and TRBJ2-5; D might be TRBD2 (5 bases). The length of the CDR3 is 14 residues. Trimming shortened V by 4 bases and J by 4 bases, and 13 bases separated the two germline ends. Germline V gives CDR1 ENHRY, CDR2 SYGVKD. CDR3 DNA sequence: TGTGCCATCAGTGTACGTCTAGCATTAGAGACCCAGTACTTC. Residues: CAISVRLALETQYF.

The chain joins TRBV6-1 to TRBJ1-1, with a possible D match to TRBD1 (5 bases). The CDR3 is made up of 13 amino acids. V lost 8 bases and J lost 0, with 10 bases in between. The V gene's germline CDR1 is MNHNS and CDR2 SASEGT. CDR3 sequence: CASFGALNTEAFF. CDR3 in DNA: TGTGCCAGCTTTGGGGCGCTGAACACTGAAGCTTTCTTT.

The gene calls are TRBV12-3 or TRBV12-4 and TRBJ1-4, with 8 nucleotides matching TRBD1. V gave up 5 bases and J gave up 0 bases; unmatched junction bases: 8. The CDR3 contains 17 residues. CDR3 region: CASSVYRGTATNEKLFF. DNA for the CDR3: TGTGCCAGCAGTGTTTACAGGGGGACCGCAACTAATGAAAAACTGTTTTTT.

Only a few counts were recorded for this clonotype. The genes are TRBV2 and TRBJ1-1, with D perhaps TRBD1 (5 bases). V was trimmed by 0 bases and J by 4 bases, leaving 9 bases between them. CDR1 is SNHLY, CDR2 FYNNEI, per germline. The CDR3 sequence is 14 residues long. In DNA, the CDR3 is TGTGCCAGCAGTGAAGCACCAGGGTTCACTGAAGCTTTCTTT. This codes for CASSEAPGFTEAFF.

This clonotype showed up just a few times. The chain has TRBV9 and TRBJ1-3; TRBD1 agrees at 9 bases. CDR3 length: 16 amino acids. The V gene end was trimmed by 3 bases and the J gene end by 7 bases; junction bases not matched to a gene: 11. The germline V gene encodes CDR1 SGDLS and CDR2 YYNGEE. The CDR3 DNA reads as TGTGCCAGCAGCGAATCCGGGACAGGGATTTGGAACACCATATATTTT. Its protein product is CASSESGTGIWNTIYF.

V usage is TRBV6-4 and J usage is TRBJ2-1; tentatively, D is TRBD1 (5 bases). Germline V gene data show CDR1 as MRHNA and CDR2 as SNTAGT. This CDR3 contains 13 residues. Trimming took 3 bases from V and 5 from J, leaving 8 bases between them. The CDR3 protein is CASSEGVDNEQFF. DNA for the CDR3: TGTGCCAGCAGTGAAGGGGTTGACAATGAGCAGTTCTTC.

The chain employs TRBV12-3 or TRBV12-4 and TRBJ1-2; D uncertain. There are 13 residues in the CDR3. V was shortened by 4 bases and J by 6 bases, with 12 bases between the two germline ends. Here the CDR3 reads CASSSEGHDGYTF. CDR3 DNA sequence: TGTGCCAGCAGTTCCGAAGGCCACGATGGCTACACCTTC.

In its sample, this clonotype was seen once. The chain is built from TRBV6-2 or TRBV6-3 and TRBJ2-3; 8 nucleotides line up with TRBD2. Germline V gives CDR1 MNHEY, CDR2 SVGEGT. The CDR3 sequence is 16 residues long. The junction had 14 bases not matched to a gene; V was cut back by 2 bases and J by 10 bases. The CDR3 region has the DNA TGTGCCAGCAGTTACGCGGGGGGTCTCCCTCGCGAGGCGCAGTATTTT. Translation: CASSYAGGLPREAQYF.

The DNA of the CDR3 is TGTGCCAGCTTGGACAGGGGATACACCGGGGAGCTGTTTTTT. Protein: CASLDRGYTGELFF. This sequence joins TRBV6-2 or TRBV6-3 and TRBJ2-2; 9 bases are shared with TRBD1. Losses at the gene ends were 8 bases for V and 3 bases for J; bases not matched to a gene: 4. In germline, CDR1 is MNHEY, CDR2 SVGEGT. The CDR3 totals 14 residues.

This clonotype was picked up many times. This rearrangement joins TRBV28 to TRBJ2-2, with 12 positions matching TRBD1. Germline V lookup: CDR1 MDHEN, CDR2 SYDVKM. Trimming took 7 bases from V and 3 from J; bases not matched to a gene: 9. The CDR3 length is 17 residues. CDR3 amino acids: CASTSRDRGHHTGELFF. CDR3 in DNA: TGTGCCAGCACCTCCCGGGACAGGGGGCATCACACCGGGGAGCTGTTTTTT.

The V gene is TRBV12-3 or TRBV12-4, the J gene TRBJ1-1, with D possibly being TRBD1 (5 bases). The CDR3 has 14 residues. Between the trimmed V and J ends, which lost 6 bases and 6 bases, there was a span of 17 bases. The CDR3 region has the DNA TGTGCCAGCAGCCCCCTCGGGGCGACGGCTGAAGCTTTCTTT. It is translated as CASSPLGATAEAFF.

There are a few counts of this clonotype. As DNA, the CDR3 is TGCGCCAGCAGCCAAGATGAGAGGCGGGTCGGTACGCAGTATTTT. Its protein product is CASSQDERRVGTQYF. This rearrangement joins TRBV4-3 to TRBJ2-3; D is perhaps TRBD2 (5 bases). This CDR3 comprises 15 residues. V was shortened by 0 bases and J by 8 bases, with 15 bases between the two germline ends. CDR1 LGHNA and CDR2 YSLEER come from the germline V gene.

This clonotype was detected many times. This chain uses TRBV20-1 with TRBJ2-1, with D maybe TRBD2 (6 bases). The CDR3 consists of 14 residues. Trimming shortened V by 3 bases and J by 0 bases, and 9 bases separated the two germline ends. The germline V gene encodes CDR1 DFQATT and CDR2 SNEGSKA (reference sequence). CDR3 in amino acids: CSARAGFSYNEQFF. The CDR3 region has the DNA TGCAGTGCTAGGGCGGGGTTCTCCTACAATGAGCAGTTCTTC.

The rearrangement joins TRBV11-2 to TRBJ1-2; D is uncertain. The CDR3 sequence is 12 residues long. Trimming stripped 3 bases from V and 3 bases from J, with 5 bases between. Germline V CDR1 and CDR2: SGHAT, FQNNGV. For the CDR3, the DNA is TGTGCCAGCAGCTTTCTGGACTATGGCTACACCTTC. Its protein is CASSFLDYGYTF.

This clonotype occurred a few times. V gene TRBV12-3 or TRBV12-4 combines with J gene TRBJ2-1, with 11 nucleotides matching TRBD1. This CDR3 is 16 amino acids long. The trim removed 6 bases at V and 4 bases at J, leaving 8 bases unmatched. The CDR3 nucleotides are TGTGCCAGCAGCCGAAGAGGGACAGGGGGTTACAATGAGCAGTTCTTC. Its protein product is CASSRRGTGGYNEQFF.

This clonotype came up many times. The chain combines TRBV6-2 or TRBV6-3 with TRBJ2-1, with D tentatively TRBD2 (6 bases). V was pared by 10 bases and J by 7 bases, with 20 bases between. Germline loops: CDR1 MNHEY, CDR2 SVGEGT. This CDR3 has 14 amino acids. CDR3 DNA: TGTGCCACCCACACTCGCGGGGCTGGGAATGAGCAGTTCTTC. This sequence encodes CATHTRGAGNEQFF.

The chain combines TRBV5-1 with TRBJ2-5, with 7 bases fitting TRBD2. Trimming removed 4 bases from V and 0 bases from J; junction bases left unmatched: 12. This CDR3 is built from 17 residues. The germline gives CDR1 SGHRS, CDR2 YFSETQ. The CDR3 DNA reads as TGCGCCAGCAGCCCCCCTAAGAGCGGGGCTTACCAAGAGACCCAGTACTTC. Translating it yields CASSPPKSGAYQETQYF.

This clonotype was observed a few times. This sequence joins TRBV29-1 and TRBJ1-2, with TRBD1 matching over 8 bases. CDR1 is SQVTM and CDR2 is ANQGSEA in the germline V gene. The ends lost 3 bases at V and 2 bases at J; junction bases unmatched: 2. This CDR3 spans 13 amino acids. CDR3 loop: CSVDGTGNYGYTF. CDR3 DNA sequence: TGCAGCGTTGACGGGACAGGCAACTATGGCTACACCTTC.

Note on this clonotype: The CDR3 does not end in the conserved phenylalanine or tryptophan, so this is likely a read error. J is TRBJ2-2 and V is TRBV5-1, with 7 positions matching TRBD1. CDR1 and CDR2 from the germline V gene are SGHRS and YFSETQ. There are 15 residues in the CDR3. The J segment lost 4 bases and the V segment lost 5 bases, leaving 8 bases of the junction unmatched. Written as DNA, the CDR3 is TGCGCCAGCAGACTGACAGGGTCCGGCACCGGGGAGCTGTTTTAT. This translates into CASRLTGSGTGELFY.

This chain links TRBV6-2 or TRBV6-3 with TRBJ1-6; D ambiguous. The germline V gene has CDR1 MNHEY and CDR2 SVGEGT. The CDR3 contains 12 residues. The V and J ends lost 7 bases and 7 bases respectively, with 8 bases between them. The CDR3 region has the DNA TGTGCCAGCACCGAAGGGAATTCACCCCTCCACTTT. Translated, it gives CASTEGNSPLHF.

The chain couples TRBV6-1 to TRBJ2-1; TRBD2 might be the D (5 bases). The germline CDR1 and CDR2 sequences are MNHNS and SASEGT. This CDR3 contains 14 residues. V lost 7 bases to trimming and J lost 2 bases, with 12 bases between them. Here the CDR3 reads CASTLEGTYNEQFF. The CDR3 nucleotides are TGTGCCAGCACCCTTGAGGGAACCTACAATGAGCAGTTCTTC.

This clonotype was counted ten times or more. The chain uses TRBV20-1 and TRBJ2-2; TRBD1 matches 7 bases. The CDR3 runs 14 residues. V was pared by 6 bases and J by 5 bases, with 9 bases of the junction left unmatched. Germline V gene data show CDR1 as DFQATT and CDR2 as SNEGSKA (reference sequence). CDR3 region: CSATYPRGTGELFF. CDR3 coding DNA: TGCAGTGCGACATACCCCAGGGGGACCGGGGAGCTGTTTTTT.

This clonotype has just a few counts. This rearrangement joins TRBV7-2 to TRBJ2-1, with D unclear. Trimming took 3 bases from V and 15 from J, leaving 18 bases between them. This CDR3 is built from 13 residues. Looked up from germline, CDR1 is SGHTA and CDR2 is FQGNSA. CDR3 in amino acids: CASSLGTANMGFF. CDR3 sequence (DNA): TGTGCCAGCAGCTTGGGAACCGCTAACATGGGGTTCTTC.

This chain joins TRBV19 and TRBJ1-1, with 8 bases matching TRBD1. The CDR3 totals 13 residues. V lost 4 bases and J lost 7; bases outside the gene matches: 5. Germline-derived CDR1 and CDR2 are LNHDA and SQIVND (reference sequence). The CDR3 coding sequence is TGTGCCAGTAGTACTCGGGACAGGAATGAAGCTTTCTTT. Protein product: CASSTRDRNEAFF.

This clonotype was observed a handful of times. The genes are TRBV21-1 and TRBJ1-5; the listed D gene, TRBD1, was not tested against the DNA. TRBV21-1 is a pseudogene segment. The CDR3 runs to 14 residues. CDR3 loop: CASSRQMSNQPQHF. In DNA form, the CDR3 reads TGTGCCAGCAGCAGACAGATGAGCAATCAGCCCCAGCATTTT.

The rearrangement links TRBV6-1 to TRBJ1-4; 7 bases map to TRBD1. Germline-derived CDR1 and CDR2 are MNHNS and SASEGT. This CDR3 spans 15 amino acids. With 7 bases clipped from V and 7 bases from J, the junction kept 12 bases outside the gene matches. CDR3 nucleotide sequence: TGTGCCAGCACCCGATCGAAATACAGGGGTGAAAAACTGTTTTTT. It translates to CASTRSKYRGEKLFF.

This clonotype came up a few times. The chain couples TRBV5-4 to TRBJ2-7, with 7 bases fitting TRBD2. CDR1 SGHNT and CDR2 YYREEE come from the germline V gene (reference sequence). With V trimmed by 2 bases and J by 6 bases, 8 bases remained unmatched. This CDR3 comprises 14 residues. Here the CDR3 reads CASSLGLGLTEQYF. In DNA, the CDR3 is TGTGCCAGCAGCTTAGGACTAGGTCTTACCGAGCAGTACTTC. Together with reference TRBV5-4 and TRBJ2-7, the CDR3 gives the full variable domain: ETGVTQSPTHLIKTRGQQVTLRCSSQSGHNTVSWYQQALGQGPQFIFQYYREEENGRGNFPPRFSGLQFPNYSSELNVNALELDDSALYLCASSLGLGLTEQYFGPGTRLTVT.

The sample holds a few counts of this clonotype. The chain combines TRBV5-1 with TRBJ2-2; perhaps D is TRBD1 or TRBD2 (5 bases each). Germline V lookup: CDR1 SGHRS, CDR2 YFSETQ. The V gene lost 3 bases and the J gene lost 2 bases, with 11 bases spanning the gap. This CDR3 region has 15 residues. The CDR3 here is CASSWGRFNTGELFF. The DNA of the CDR3 is TGCGCCAGCAGCTGGGGACGGTTTAACACCGGGGAGCTGTTTTTT.